The table lists the clone carrying this T cell receptor beta chain with a few counts. This specimen comes from a study of T cells after yellow fever vaccination. Study-wide context: Fractions of limited cellularity were prepared by means of SMART-Seq v4 Ultra Low Input.

TCRdb itself ran the 5' RACE reads through MiXCR, one entry per CDR3 protein. The data contain some 390,000 distinct CDR3 sequences, about 17% of them seen just once; the ten biggest clones take up over 15%. CDR3 length: 17 residues. From germline, CDR1 is SGHRS and CDR2 YFSETQ. V was clipped by 0 bases and J by 9 bases, with 19 bases between them. The material was PBMCs, obtained before the yellow fever booster vaccination. This chain links TRBV5-1 with TRBJ1-6; weak D call: TRBD1 (5 bases). The clonotype originates from a man younger than 35 who received the YFV17D yellow fever vaccine. CDR3 residues: CASSLDGARAGSSPLHF. The DNA of the CDR3 is TGCGCCAGCAGCTTGGACGGGGCCCGAGCCGGGAGTTCACCCCTCCACTTT.